This TCR beta chain was sequenced for a study of blood T cell repertoires in COVID-19. Study-wide context: Researchers got acute and convalescent COVID-19 samples from the United States, Italy and Spain.

J was trimmed by 2 bases and V by 5 bases; bases with no gene match: 11. The CDR3 loop spans 17 amino acids. Germline V lookup: CDR1 SGHTA, CDR2 FQGNSA. Data came from immunoSEQ multiplex PCR; TCRdb stores just in-frame clones and leaves some out. The table records roughly 240,000 clones, approximately 84% of them present only once. The genes are TRBV7-2 and TRBJ1-3; 8 nucleotides line up with TRBD1. The source material was peripheral blood. This clonotype was sampled from a woman aged 30 to 39 who had recovered from COVID-19. This CDR3 reads CASSPRQGRGAGNTIYF. The DNA for the CDR3 is TGTGCCAGCAGCCCAAGACAGGGGAGAGGGGCTGGAAACACCATATATTTT.